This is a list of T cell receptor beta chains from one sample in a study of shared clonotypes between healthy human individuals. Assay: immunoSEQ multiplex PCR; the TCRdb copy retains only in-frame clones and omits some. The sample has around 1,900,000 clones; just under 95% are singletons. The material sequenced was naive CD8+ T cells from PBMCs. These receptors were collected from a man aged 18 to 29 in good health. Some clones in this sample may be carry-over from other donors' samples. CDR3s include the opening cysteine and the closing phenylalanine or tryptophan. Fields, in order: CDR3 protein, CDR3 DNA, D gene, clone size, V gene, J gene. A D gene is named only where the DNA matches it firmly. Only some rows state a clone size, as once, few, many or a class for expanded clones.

CDR3aa: CASHTGGAEQYF
CDR3nt: TGTGCCTCCCATACAGGGGGCGCGGAGCAGTACTTC
d_gene: TRBD1
abundance: .
v_gene: TRBV10-3
j_gene: TRBJ2-7

CDR3aa: CASSDRGPGNTIYF
CDR3nt: TGTGCCAGCAGTGACAGGGGGCCTGGAAACACCATATATTTT
d_gene: TRBD1
abundance: .
v_gene: TRBV6-1
j_gene: TRBJ1-3

CDR3aa: CASSLGTSGRAYEQYF
CDR3nt: TGTGCCAGCAGCTTGGGGACTAGCGGGAGGGCCTACGAGCAGTACTTC
d_gene: TRBD2
abundance: .
v_gene: TRBV5-6
j_gene: TRBJ2-7

CDR3aa: CASSLRVQASGRFGEQFF
CDR3nt: TGCGCCAGCAGCCTCCGAGTTCAGGCTAGCGGGAGGTTCGGAGAGCAGTTCTTC
d_gene: TRBD2
abundance: .
v_gene: TRBV5-1
j_gene: TRBJ2-1

CDR3aa: CASSLVRDRGQEGYTF
CDR3nt: TGTGCCAGCAGCTTAGTACGGGACAGGGGGCAGGAAGGCTACACCTTC
d_gene: TRBD1
abundance: .
v_gene: TRBV11-2
j_gene: TRBJ1-2

CDR3aa: CASSQGGGDDTQYF
CDR3nt: TGCGCCAGCAGCCAAGGTGGAGGGGACGATACGCAGTATTTT
d_gene: .
abundance: .
v_gene: TRBV4-1
j_gene: TRBJ2-3

CDR3aa: CASSKMDENTEAFF
CDR3nt: TGTGCCAGTAGTAAGATGGACGAGAACACTGAAGCTTTCTTT
d_gene: .
abundance: .
v_gene: TRBV19
j_gene: TRBJ1-1

CDR3aa: CATSRVSGAEQYF
CDR3nt: TGTGCCACCAGCAGAGTGTCAGGGGCCGAGCAGTACTTC
d_gene: .
abundance: .
v_gene: TRBV15
j_gene: TRBJ2-7

CDR3aa: CASSVVSGVGDFDSGYTF
CDR3nt: TGTGCCAGCAGCGTAGTTAGTGGTGTCGGGGATTTTGACTCTGGCTACACCTTC
d_gene: .
abundance: once
v_gene: TRBV9
j_gene: TRBJ1-2

CDR3aa: CASADRFFNEQFF
CDR3nt: TGTGCCAGCGCTGACAGGTTCTTTAATGAGCAGTTCTTC
d_gene: .
abundance: .
v_gene: TRBV27
j_gene: TRBJ2-1

CDR3aa: CATSGRQRYTGELFF
CDR3nt: TGTGCCACCAGCGGCCGACAGAGATACACCGGGGAGCTGTTTTTT
d_gene: .
abundance: .
v_gene: TRBV15
j_gene: TRBJ2-2

CDR3aa: CASEDLENTGELFF
CDR3nt: TGTGCCAGCGAGGACTTGGAGAACACCGGGGAGCTGTTTTTT
d_gene: .
abundance: .
v_gene: TRBV7-9
j_gene: TRBJ2-2

CDR3aa: CAISEWETEAFF
CDR3nt: TGTGCCATCAGTGAGTGGGAAACTGAAGCTTTCTTT
d_gene: .
abundance: few
v_gene: TRBV10-3
j_gene: TRBJ1-1

CDR3aa: CASSEFGTWLSSYNSPLHF
CDR3nt: TGTGCCAGCAGTGAATTTGGGACATGGTTGAGCTCCTATAATTCACCCCTCCACTTT
d_gene: .
abundance: once
v_gene: TRBV6-1
j_gene: TRBJ1-6

CDR3aa: CASSLRGAGNTIYF
CDR3nt: TGTGCCAGCAGCTTGAGGGGGGCTGGAAACACCATATATTTT
d_gene: .
abundance: once
v_gene: TRBV7-6
j_gene: TRBJ1-3

CDR3aa: CASRPGLAGELDTQYF
CDR3nt: TGTGCCAGCAGGCCGGGACTAGCGGGAGAATTAGATACGCAGTATTTT
d_gene: TRBD2
abundance: .
v_gene: TRBV7-9
j_gene: TRBJ2-3

CDR3aa: CASSLITGGSNGNTGELFF
CDR3nt: TGTGCCAGCAGTTTAATAACGGGTGGGAGTAATGGGAACACCGGGGAGCTGTTTTTT
d_gene: .
abundance: .
v_gene: TRBV27
j_gene: TRBJ2-2

CDR3aa: CAISELAGLAAQSSYNEQFF
CDR3nt: TGTGCCATCAGTGAGTTGGCCGGACTAGCGGCCCAAAGCTCCTACAATGAGCAGTTCTTC
d_gene: TRBD2
abundance: .
v_gene: TRBV10-3
j_gene: TRBJ2-1

CDR3aa: CASRPSSGPYNEQFF
CDR3nt: TGTGCCAGCAGGCCGTCCAGCGGGCCCTACAATGAGCAGTTCTTC
d_gene: .
abundance: .
v_gene: TRBV7-9
j_gene: TRBJ2-1

CDR3aa: CASRYWDGGNEQFF
CDR3nt: TGTGCCAGCCGATATTGGGACGGGGGCAATGAGCAGTTCTTC
d_gene: .
abundance: once
v_gene: TRBV27
j_gene: TRBJ2-1

CDR3aa: CASSATGTGEGYTF
CDR3nt: TGTGCCAGCAGCGCGACCGGGACAGGGGAGGGCTACACCTTC
d_gene: TRBD1
abundance: .
v_gene: TRBV7-9
j_gene: TRBJ1-2

CDR3aa: CASSLAGRSSGNTIYF
CDR3nt: TGTGCCAGCAGCTTAGCGGGTCGGAGCTCTGGAAACACCATATATTTT
d_gene: .
abundance: .
v_gene: TRBV7-2
j_gene: TRBJ1-3

CDR3aa: CASTPLGTEAFF
CDR3nt: TGTGCCAGCACCCCGCTGGGCACTGAAGCTTTCTTT
d_gene: .
abundance: few
v_gene: TRBV11-2
j_gene: TRBJ1-1

CDR3aa: CASTVGGLDTQYF
CDR3nt: TGTGCCAGTACCGTAGGAGGACTGGATACGCAGTATTTT
d_gene: .
abundance: .
v_gene: TRBV19
j_gene: TRBJ2-3

CDR3aa: CATSSKSGVQYF
CDR3nt: TGTGCCACCAGCAGTAAGTCTGGGGTTCAGTACTTC
d_gene: .
abundance: .
v_gene: TRBV15
j_gene: TRBJ2-4

CDR3aa: CASSSLYGYTF
CDR3nt: TGTGCCAGCAGTTCCCTGTATGGCTACACCTTC
d_gene: .
abundance: .
v_gene: TRBV28
j_gene: TRBJ1-2